This is a list of T cell receptor beta chains from one sample in a study of blood T cell repertoires in COVID-19. Using immunoSEQ multiplex PCR, the repertoire was profiled, and TCRdb retains in-frame clones only, with some absent. The sample yields roughly 73,000 clones, about four fifths seen once. Sequencing was done on a sample of peripheral blood. Receptor source: a woman in her 70s with acute or convalescent COVID-19. Both conserved end residues are part of each CDR3. Only some rows state a clone size, as once, few, many or a class for expanded clones.

CDR3aa	v_gene	j_gene	abundance
CASSTRGGTGNTIYF	TRBV6-5	TRBJ1-3	.
CASSWGLGQGVSEAFF	TRBV5-4	TRBJ1-1	.
CASSQDLASGSGETQYF	TRBV3-1/TRBV3-2	TRBJ2-5	.
CASSLFRGETQYF	TRBV7-2	TRBJ2-5	.
CASSASSGRGLYNEQFF	TRBV9	TRBJ2-1	.
CASSVFRNQPQHF	TRBV2	TRBJ1-5	.
CASRGRNSYNEQFF	TRBV5-1	TRBJ2-1	.
CAIRRQGSDEQYF	TRBV10-3	TRBJ2-7	.
CASSLSGQLYNEQFF	TRBV5-1	TRBJ2-1	.
CASSPVEGTWSYISGANVLTF	TRBV28	TRBJ2-6	.
CASSLGGASNNEQFF	TRBV11-2	TRBJ2-1	.
CASSSSGRPLSTDTQYF	TRBV7-9	TRBJ2-3	.
CASSLGTSGIYEQFF	TRBV7-3	TRBJ2-1	.
CASSDVGRPHEQYF	TRBV6-1	TRBJ2-7	.
CASSYPGTSYNEQFF	TRBV19	TRBJ2-1	.
CASSSSLQGYEQYF	TRBV7-6	TRBJ2-7	.
CASSPPISGTYNEQFF	TRBV18	TRBJ2-1	.
CASSRTFNTGELFF	TRBV27	TRBJ2-2	.
CASSETGDQPQHF	TRBV10-1	TRBJ1-5	.
CASTARSYSYEQYF	TRBV19	TRBJ2-7	.
CASTEAYRVDGYEQYF	TRBV28	TRBJ2-7	few
CASSLGLYTEAFF	TRBV28	TRBJ1-1	.
CASSRDRGDGYTF	TRBV4-1	TRBJ1-2	.
CASSVAGTGYEQYF	TRBV9	TRBJ2-7	.
CAWSGGLGGSDEQETQYF	TRBV30	TRBJ2-5	.
CASSAVSGANVLTF	TRBV9	TRBJ2-6	.
CASSQNRGRVANEKLFF	TRBV3-1/TRBV3-2	TRBJ1-4	.
CATSRDPWTGGTGELFF	TRBV15	TRBJ2-2	few
CASSAGHPGGTEAFF	TRBV9	TRBJ1-1	.
CASSPLTGSYEQYF	TRBV7-9	TRBJ2-7	.
CASSITGTGLSYEQYF	TRBV19	TRBJ2-7	.